The rows below give T cell receptor beta chains drawn from one sample of a study of T cell responses to AZD1222 COVID-19 vaccine. The protocol was immunoSEQ multiplex PCR, while the TCRdb copy is restricted to in-frame clones and leaves out a portion. The profile shows around 76,000 clones, about 88% of them singletons. Sequences were derived from peripheral blood, sampled on day 0 of AZD1222 vaccination. Receptors were obtained from an adult in good health. The CDR3 runs from the conserved cysteine through the conserved F or W. The D gene is left open where the match is weak. Expanded clones are given a class, and other clones once, few, many or no size at all.

J	length	size	V	D	CDR3	DNA
TRBJ1-1	16	few	TRBV18	NA	CASSRGMGSGGTEAFF	TGTGCCAGCTCGCGTGGGATGGGGTCGGGGGGCACTGAAGCTTTCTTT
TRBJ1-2	11	NA	TRBV20-1	TRBD1	CSVYRGDGYTF	TGCAGTGTTTACAGGGGAGATGGCTACACCTTC
TRBJ1-2	14	NA	TRBV2	NA	CASSERQYSSSYTF	TGTGCCAGCAGTGAACGACAGTACTCCTCGAGCTACACCTTC
TRBJ1-6	16	NA	TRBV4-1	NA	CASSQEGDTGNSPLHF	TGCGCCAGCAGCCAAGAGGGCGACACAGGAAATTCACCCCTCCACTTT
TRBJ2-2	16	few	TRBV28	NA	CASSSVWGLGTGELFF	TGTGCCAGCAGTTCTGTATGGGGTTTGGGAACCGGGGAGCTGTTTTTT
TRBJ2-5	14	once	TRBV15	NA	CATSRGTDQETQYF	TGTGCCACCAGCAGAGGGACCGACCAAGAGACCCAGTACTTC
TRBJ2-3	15	NA	TRBV19	NA	CASSQSAPPRDTQYF	TGTGCCAGTAGTCAATCGGCACCCCCGAGGGATACGCAGTATTTT
TRBJ2-7	15	NA	TRBV7-8	TRBD1	CASSQIVGQLYEQYF	TGTGCCAGCAGTCAGATAGTGGGACAGCTATACGAGCAGTACTTC
TRBJ1-2	13	NA	TRBV6-5	NA	CASRRLGTGGYTF	TGTGCCAGCAGAAGGCTAGGGACGGGGGGCTACACCTTC
TRBJ2-2	15	NA	TRBV4-3	NA	CASRWDVANTGELFF	TGCGCCAGCAGATGGGACGTCGCGAACACCGGGGAGCTGTTTTTT
TRBJ1-4	14	NA	TRBV5-4	NA	CASSFGQVGEKLFF	TGTGCCAGCAGCTTCGGTCAGGTTGGTGAAAAACTGTTTTTT
TRBJ2-2	18	NA	TRBV7-9	NA	CASSLFPPKPSGTGELFF	TGTGCCAGCAGCTTATTTCCACCAAAACCCTCCGGGACCGGGGAGCTGTTTTTT
TRBJ1-4	14	few	TRBV6-5	NA	CASSYYSSNEKLFF	TGTGCCAGCAGTTACTACAGCTCTAATGAAAAACTGTTTTTT
TRBJ2-7	16	NA	TRBV4-1	NA	CASSRGAGSPPYEQYF	TGCGCCAGCAGCCGAGGGGCGGGCTCCCCTCCCTACGAGCAGTACTTC
TRBJ2-7	15	once	TRBV9	NA	CASSVGRNEVDEQYF	TGTGCCAGCAGCGTAGGGCGGAACGAGGTAGACGAGCAGTACTTC
TRBJ1-5	15	NA	TRBV19	NA	CASSIGSRENQPQHF	TGTGCCAGTAGTATAGGTAGCAGGGAAAATCAGCCCCAGCATTTT
TRBJ2-1	16	NA	TRBV11-2	TRBD2	CASSLAGGGLYNEQFF	TGTGCCAGCAGCTTAGCAGGCGGGGGGCTATACAATGAGCAGTTCTTC
TRBJ2-6	14	NA	TRBV5-1	NA	CASSPATGANVLTF	TGCGCCAGCAGCCCCGCGACTGGGGCCAACGTCCTGACTTTC
TRBJ1-3	16	NA	TRBV19	NA	CASSLKALSSGNTIYF	TGTGCCAGTAGTCTAAAGGCCCTGAGCTCTGGAAACACCATATATTTT
TRBJ1-1	14	NA	TRBV20-1	NA	CSASRAVRNTEAFF	TGCAGTGCTAGTCGCGCTGTCAGGAACACTGAAGCTTTCTTT
TRBJ2-3	13	NA	TRBV15	NA	CATSPDPTDTQYF	TGTGCCACCAGTCCCGACCCCACAGATACGCAGTATTTT
TRBJ2-3	14	NA	TRBV20-1	NA	CSASGGQSTDTQYF	TGCAGTGCTAGTGGGGGACAAAGCACAGATACGCAGTATTTT
TRBJ2-1	16	NA	TRBV19	TRBD2	CASSIGGGNPYNEQFF	TGTGCCAGTAGTATCGGCGGGGGGAATCCCTACAATGAGCAGTTCTTC
TRBJ2-7	14	once	TRBV7-2	TRBD1	CASSPNRGSYEQYF	TGTGCCAGCAGCCCCAACAGGGGATCCTACGAGCAGTACTTC
TRBJ2-3	13	NA	TRBV2	TRBD2	CATPAGGADTQYF	TGTGCCACCCCGGCGGGGGGGGCAGATACGCAGTATTTT
TRBJ2-3	17	NA	TRBV5-1	TRBD2	CASTTGTSGGGTDTQYF	TGCGCCAGCACCACCGGGACTAGCGGGGGGGGAACAGATACGCAGTATTTT
TRBJ1-4	13	NA	TRBV18	NA	CASSRITAEKLFF	TGTGCCAGCTCACGGATAACAGCGGAAAAACTGTTTTTT
TRBJ2-7	15	NA	TRBV5-1	TRBD1	CASSLPGQGANEQYF	TGCGCCAGCAGCTTACCGGGACAGGGGGCAAATGAGCAGTACTTC
TRBJ2-1	13	NA	TRBV7-9	NA	CASSLFRGNEQFF	TGTGCCAGCAGCTTATTTCGTGGGAATGAGCAGTTCTTC
TRBJ2-7	17	once	TRBV19	TRBD2	CASSTHLSGGNRYEQYF	TGTGCCAGTAGTACACACCTTAGCGGGGGGAACCGCTACGAGCAGTACTTC
TRBJ2-7	14	NA	TRBV29-1	NA	CSVESQGLHYEQYF	TGCAGCGTTGAAAGTCAGGGCCTACACTACGAGCAGTACTTC
TRBJ1-2	14	NA	TRBV6-5	TRBD1	CASREGGQGGGYTF	TGTGCCAGCAGAGAGGGCGGACAGGGGGGTGGCTACACCTTC
TRBJ2-7	17	NA	TRBV6-1	NA	CASSGDDSREINDEQYF	TGTGCCAGCAGTGGGGACGATAGCCGGGAAATAAACGACGAGCAGTACTTC
TRBJ2-3	17	NA	TRBV4-3	NA	CASSPTEDGILTDTQYF	TGCGCCAGCAGCCCTACCGAGGACGGGATCCTCACAGATACGCAGTATTTT
TRBJ1-5	15	NA	TRBV19	NA	CASNTGKHSNQPQHF	TGTGCCAGTAATACAGGAAAGCATAGCAATCAGCCCCAGCATTTT
TRBJ2-7	14	NA	TRBV7-2	NA	CASSQGVGGYEQYF	TGTGCCAGCAGCCAAGGGGTAGGGGGATACGAGCAGTACTTC
TRBJ2-3	14	NA	TRBV7-3	NA	CASSRLGSRDTQYF	TGTGCCAGCAGCCGACTAGGGAGCAGAGATACGCAGTATTTT
TRBJ1-5	21	NA	TRBV12-5	NA	CASGFNRVTLGQVNSNQPQHF	TGTGCTAGTGGTTTCAACAGGGTTACCCTTGGGCAGGTAAATAGCAATCAGCCCCAGCATTTT
TRBJ2-1	13	NA	TRBV6-2/TRBV6-3	NA	CASSYSTSNEQFF	TGTGCCAGCAGTTACTCCACAAGCAATGAGCAGTTCTTC
TRBJ1-4	13	NA	TRBV12-3/TRBV12-4	TRBD1	CASSFAGGAKLFF	TGTGCCAGCAGTTTTGCAGGGGGAGCAAAACTGTTTTTT
TRBJ2-3	16	once	TRBV6-2/TRBV6-3	TRBD2	CASSYRETSGPDTQYF	TGTGCCAGCAGTTACCGGGAGACTAGCGGCCCAGATACGCAGTATTTT
TRBJ2-7	14	NA	TRBV28	NA	CASRVWRSSYEQYF	TGTGCCAGCAGGGTCTGGCGGAGCTCCTACGAGCAGTACTTC
TRBJ1-6	16	NA	TRBV7-3	NA	CASSLTGFGSNSPLHF	TGTGCCAGCAGCTTAACGGGGTTCGGTTCGAATTCACCCCTCCACTTT
TRBJ2-2	13	NA	TRBV19	NA	CASSATNTGELFF	TGTGCCAGTAGTGCCACAAACACCGGGGAGCTGTTTTTT
TRBJ1-6	15	NA	TRBV5-6	NA	CASSLGVSGGSPLHF	TGTGCCAGCAGCTTAGGGGTGTCAGGAGGATCACCCCTCCACTTT
TRBJ2-5	16	NA	TRBV2	TRBD2	CASSPTSGGAGETQYF	TGTGCCAGCAGTCCGACTAGCGGGGGGGCCGGTGAGACCCAGTACTTC
TRBJ2-1	15	medium-sized	TRBV4-3	NA	CASSQDGQTYNEQFF	TGCGCCAGCAGCCAAGATGGACAGACCTACAATGAGCAGTTCTTC
TRBJ1-2	15	NA	TRBV7-8	NA	CASSLRDRPDYGYTF	TGTGCCAGCAGCTTACGTGACCGTCCCGACTATGGCTACACCTTC
TRBJ2-7	14	once	TRBV18	TRBD1	CASSPAGTGYEQYF	TGTGCCAGCTCACCAGCCGGGACAGGATACGAGCAGTACTTC
TRBJ2-7	14	NA	TRBV5-4	NA	CASSNADGSYEQYF	TGTGCCAGCAGCAACGCGGATGGCTCCTACGAGCAGTACTTC
TRBJ1-6	14	NA	TRBV5-1	NA	CASSQGYMDSPLHF	TGCGCCAGCAGTCAAGGGTATATGGATTCACCCCTCCACTTT
TRBJ1-6	15	NA	TRBV6-6	NA	CASSYTSSYNSPLHF	TGTGCCAGCAGTTACACAAGCTCCTATAATTCACCCCTCCACTTT
TRBJ1-1	13	NA	TRBV7-2	TRBD1	CASSFQGVLEAFF	TGTGCCAGCAGCTTCCAGGGGGTGCTTGAAGCTTTCTTT
TRBJ2-2	15	NA	TRBV7-2	NA	CASSTYGGDTGELFF	TGTGCCAGCAGCACCTACGGGGGCGACACCGGGGAGCTGTTTTTT
TRBJ2-7	14	NA	TRBV19	TRBD1	CASSRQGREYEQYF	TGTGCCAGTAGCAGACAGGGTCGTGAGTACGAGCAGTACTTC
TRBJ2-3	15	NA	TRBV5-6	TRBD1	CASSLRTGSGDTQYF	TGTGCCAGCAGCTTGCGGACAGGGTCCGGGGATACGCAGTATTTT
TRBJ2-1	16	NA	TRBV4-3	NA	CASSQDGRGSYNEQFF	TGCGCCAGCAGCCAAGATGGGCGGGGCTCCTACAATGAGCAGTTCTTC
TRBJ2-1	17	NA	TRBV6-2/TRBV6-3	TRBD1	CASSYRRDRGRVGEQFF	TGTGCCAGCAGTTATCGCCGGGACAGGGGGCGCGTCGGGGAGCAGTTCTTC
TRBJ1-4	14	NA	TRBV5-4	TRBD1	CASSIQGTNEKLFF	TGTGCCAGCAGCATACAGGGGACTAATGAAAAACTGTTTTTT
TRBJ1-3	13	NA	TRBV6-5	NA	CASSYSHSNTIYF	TGTGCCAGCAGTTACTCCCACTCCAACACCATATATTTT